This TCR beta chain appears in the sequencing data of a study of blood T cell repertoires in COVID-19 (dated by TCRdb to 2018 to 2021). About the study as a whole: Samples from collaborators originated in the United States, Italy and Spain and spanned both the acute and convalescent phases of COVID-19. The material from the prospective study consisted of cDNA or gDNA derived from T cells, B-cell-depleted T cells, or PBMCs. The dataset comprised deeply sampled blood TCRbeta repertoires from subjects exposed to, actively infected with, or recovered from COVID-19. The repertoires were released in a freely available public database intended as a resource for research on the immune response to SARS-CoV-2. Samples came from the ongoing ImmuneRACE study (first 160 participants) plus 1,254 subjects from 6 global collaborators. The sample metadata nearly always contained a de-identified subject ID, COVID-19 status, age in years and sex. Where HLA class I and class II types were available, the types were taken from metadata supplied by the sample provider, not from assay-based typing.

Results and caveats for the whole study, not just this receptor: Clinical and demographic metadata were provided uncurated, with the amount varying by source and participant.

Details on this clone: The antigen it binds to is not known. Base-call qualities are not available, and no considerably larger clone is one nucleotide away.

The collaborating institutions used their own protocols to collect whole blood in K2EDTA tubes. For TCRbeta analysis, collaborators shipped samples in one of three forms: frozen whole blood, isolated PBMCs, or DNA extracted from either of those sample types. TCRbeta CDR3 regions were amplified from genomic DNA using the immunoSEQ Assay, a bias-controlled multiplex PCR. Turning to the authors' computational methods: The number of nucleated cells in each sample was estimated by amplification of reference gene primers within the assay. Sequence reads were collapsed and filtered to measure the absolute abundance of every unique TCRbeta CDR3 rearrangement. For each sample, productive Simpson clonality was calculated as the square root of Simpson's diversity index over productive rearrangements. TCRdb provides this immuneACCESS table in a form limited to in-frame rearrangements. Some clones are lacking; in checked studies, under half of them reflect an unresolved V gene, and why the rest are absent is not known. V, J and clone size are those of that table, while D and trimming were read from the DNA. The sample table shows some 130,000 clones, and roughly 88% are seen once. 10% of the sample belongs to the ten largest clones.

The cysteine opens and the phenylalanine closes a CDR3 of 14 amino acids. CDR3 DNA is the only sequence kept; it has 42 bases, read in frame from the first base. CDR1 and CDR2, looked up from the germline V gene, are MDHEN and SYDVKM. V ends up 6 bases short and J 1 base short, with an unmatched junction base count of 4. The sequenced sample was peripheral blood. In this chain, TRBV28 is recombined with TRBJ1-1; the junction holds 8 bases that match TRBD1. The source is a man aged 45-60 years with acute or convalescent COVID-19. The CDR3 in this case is CASSPGQGNTEAFF. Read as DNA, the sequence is TGTGCCAGCAGCCCCGGACAGGGGAACACTGAAGCTTTCTTT.